This is a list of T cell receptor beta chains from one sample in a study of beta chain features in type 1 diabetes. Measured with immunoSEQ multiplex PCR; TCRdb has only the in-frame clones, and not every one. The sample includes 330,000 or so clones, 15% to 20% of them seen just once. The source material was naive CD4+ T cells from blood. Every receptor here comes from a woman aged 18-29 years in good health. Both conserved end residues are part of each CDR3. The D gene is left open where the match is weak. Size tells how often a clone was seen (once, few, many) or the class of an expanded clone, and some rows leave it out.

J,V,D,size,CDR3,DNA
TRBJ2-7,TRBV5-4,TRBD2,few,CATSLVAGAYEQYF,TGTGCCACCTCCCTGGTAGCGGGGGCCTACGAGCAGTACTTC
TRBJ2-3,TRBV2,.,few,CASGPDTQYF,TGTGCCAGCGGGCCAGATACGCAGTATTTT
TRBJ2-3,TRBV5-1,.,few,CASSLGSGVDTQYF,TGCGCCAGCAGCTTGGGGTCGGGGGTTGATACGCAGTATTTT
TRBJ2-7,TRBV15,.,few,CATSRDFRGSYEQYF,TGTGCCACCAGCAGAGATTTCAGGGGCTCCTACGAGCAGTACTTC
TRBJ1-5,TRBV14,.,.,CASSQEQNQPQHF,TGTGCCAGCAGCCAAGAACAGAACCAGCCCCAGCATTTT
TRBJ2-7,TRBV29-1,.,.,CSVEVGQGLAYEQYF,TGCAGCGTTGAGGTAGGCCAGGGGCTCGCCTACGAGCAGTACTTC
TRBJ1-3,TRBV25-1,.,.,CASSGYSGNTIYF,TGTGCCAGCAGTGGCTACTCTGGAAACACCATATATTTT
TRBJ2-3,TRBV29-1,TRBD2,.,CSVDAGGIADTQYF,TGCAGCGTTGACGCGGGAGGGATCGCAGATACGCAGTATTTT
TRBJ2-7,TRBV18,.,.,CASSPNAPGSYEQYF,TGTGCCAGCTCACCGAATGCGCCAGGCTCCTACGAGCAGTACTTC
TRBJ1-1,TRBV29-1,TRBD1,.,CSVGRDSRTEAFF,TGCAGCGTGGGGCGGGACAGCCGCACTGAAGCTTTCTTT
TRBJ2-2,TRBV5-6,.,.,CASSPSNRAFFTGELFF,TGTGCCAGCAGCCCCTCCAACAGGGCTTTTTTCACCGGGGAGCTGTTTTTT
TRBJ2-7,TRBV7-9,TRBD1,few,CASSWGQGYEQYF,TGTGCCAGCAGCTGGGGACAGGGGTACGAGCAGTACTTC
TRBJ2-7,TRBV7-6,.,few,CASSLGDRISYEQYF,TGTGCCAGCAGCTTAGGAGACAGGATCTCCTACGAGCAGTACTTC